The clone carrying this T cell receptor (beta chain) was picked up a small number of times. Its antigen is still unknown. Trimming removed 0 bases at V and 5 bases at J, with 11 bases between. The CDR3 contains 14 residues. The germline V gene has CDR1 SGHRS and CDR2 YFSETQ. The data originate from a study of response to subunit inactivated influenza vaccine. Whole-study findings and limits: Seasonal influenza vaccination, on each occasion, was suggested by the authors to recruit few new T cells.

TCRdb re-analysed the RT-PCR reads in MiXCR, keeping a single row per CDR3 protein. The sample yields some 190,000 distinct CDR3 sequences, around 15% seen once. Material: CD8+ T cells sorted from PBMCs, obtained more than 4 days after vaccination. The V call is TRBV5-1, the J call TRBJ1-1; no clear D. The source is a man in his fifties or sixties who received an inactivated influenza vaccine. As DNA, the CDR3 is TGCGCCAGCAGCTTGGGGGGAGAAGGGACTGAAGCTTTCTTT. The encoded protein is CASSLGGEGTEAFF.